This T cell receptor beta chain was captured by sequencing in a study of radiation and T cells in renal cell carcinoma (dated by TCRdb to 2018 to 2020). Looking at the study overall: Samples were obtained from a clinical trial, in which 15 Gy stereotactic body radiation therapy was delivered to primary renal cell carcinomas and nephrectomy was performed 4 weeks later. In total, some 50 samples, comprising approximately 26 tumors and around 27 peripheral blood samples, were subjected to TCR beta sequencing. Across all 55 or so samples, several million unique CDR3 nucleotide sequences, encoding 2.5 million to 3 million unique CDR3 amino acid sequences, were identified.

The meaning of the sample's time point label: baseline pretreatment blood. What this sample's treatment or condition label stands for: 15 Gy SBRT to primary tumor, nephrectomy 4 weeks later. To follow tumor-enriched clonotypes, serial peripheral blood was collected from radiation-treated patients at baseline and at 2 weeks and 4 weeks after SBRT. All patients had renal cell carcinoma with clear cell pathology. The QIAamp DNA Blood Mini Kit (Qiagen) was used to prepare genomic DNA for TCR sequencing. The analyses included just those samples that passed every quality control check. This clone appeared once. Its cognate antigen has yet to be identified. Base qualities are not at hand, and no much larger clone is one base apart. There are 15 amino acids in the CDR3, from cysteine to phenylalanine inclusive. Left in the record is the CDR3 DNA by itself, 45 bases read in frame from the first base. Compared with germline, V lacks 4 bases and J lacks 4 bases; bases without a gene match: 1. CDR1 SNHLY and CDR2 FYNNEI are derived from the germline V gene.

TCR beta libraries were generated from genomic DNA with the immunoSEQ kit, following the manufacturer's recommendations. To prepare the libraries, a first multiplex PCR with proprietary primers was run, followed by a second PCR that added unique barcodes, and a bead cleanup was done after each round. Each sample batch included a kit-provided positive control reaction and a negative control reaction. The final libraries underwent checking on an Agilent 4200 TapeStation D1000 ScreenTape, volumetric pooling, and quantification by qPCR. An Illumina NextSeq500 fitted with a MidOutput 150-cycle cartridge performed the sequencing, running 156 Read1 cycles and 15 Index1 cycles with the kit's custom primers. The pooled library was loaded at roughly 0.94 pM with a roughly 20% PhiX control spike-in. On the authors' methods: Vendor-processed data were analyzed in R, with a clonotype defined as all T cells sharing the same CDR3 nucleotide sequence. For clone abundance analyses, frequencies were normalized to the 10,000 most abundant clones per sample. Before analysis, public T cell clones were removed, and these numbered fewer than six per sample on average. Tumor-enriched and baseline blood-enriched clonotypes were defined by at least a 32-fold difference in abundance between compartments. A beta-binomial differential abundance model was used to identify clonotypes that were expanded or contracted between blood time points. Tumor-blood repertoire similarity was measured with the Baroni-Urbani and Buser coefficient, and groups were compared using two-tailed Wilcoxon tests in R. The table comes from immuneACCESS by way of TCRdb, which keeps in-frame sequences with V and J called. Part of the clones is missing from these tables; in studies checked, under half for an unresolved V gene and the rest for unknown reasons. The V and J calls and clone size were taken over from that table, and D and trimming were inferred from the DNA. This sample holds about 95,000 clones; about 88% were observed only once. The leading ten clones occupy 7.5% to 8.5% of the sample.

Beyond this particular receptor, the publication reports: Top tumor clonotypes rose in blood from baseline to 2 weeks post-radiation, then contracted by 4 weeks, suggesting transient expansion of tumor-resident clones. Effects of radiation dose or scheduling on the TCR repertoire could not be addressed with the single-armed trial design. Changes in the blood repertoire were not tracked past 4 weeks after treatment. Because no pretreatment tumor biopsies were available, whether clonotypes were present in the tumor at baseline could not be determined.

The sample in question was blood, obtained from a patient whose treatment included radiotherapy and nephrectomy. The V and J genes are TRBV2 and TRBJ2-2, with 12 bases aligning to TRBD2. The TCR originated in a man between 45 and 60 years old with renal cell carcinoma. The encoded CDR3 is CASSGGLAGTGELFF. The DNA reads as follows: TGTGCCAGCAGTGGGGGACTAGCGGGCACCGGGGAGCTGTTTTTT.